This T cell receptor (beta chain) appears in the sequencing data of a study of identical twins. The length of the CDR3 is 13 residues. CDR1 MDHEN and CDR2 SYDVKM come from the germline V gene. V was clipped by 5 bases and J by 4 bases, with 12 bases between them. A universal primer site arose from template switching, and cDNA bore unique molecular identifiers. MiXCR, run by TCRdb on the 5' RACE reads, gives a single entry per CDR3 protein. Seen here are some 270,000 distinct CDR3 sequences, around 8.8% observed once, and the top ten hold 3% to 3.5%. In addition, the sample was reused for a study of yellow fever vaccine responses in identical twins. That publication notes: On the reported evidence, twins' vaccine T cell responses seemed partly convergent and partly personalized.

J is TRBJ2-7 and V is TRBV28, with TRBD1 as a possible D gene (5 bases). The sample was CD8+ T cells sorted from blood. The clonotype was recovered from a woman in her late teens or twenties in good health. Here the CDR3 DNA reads TGTGCCAGCAGTGAGCCTCAGGGTTACGAGCAGTACTTC. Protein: CASSEPQGYEQYF.